These T cell receptor beta chains were read from a single sample in a study of blood T cell repertoires in COVID-19. Assay used: immunoSEQ multiplex PCR; TCRdb lists only in-frame clones, some missing. Among fewer than 200,000 clones listed, 82% were seen once. The sample was peripheral blood. The receptor source for this set is a woman aged 55-69 years with COVID-19, enrolled during active disease. CDR3s include the opening cysteine and the closing phenylalanine or tryptophan. The D gene is left open where the match is weak. Clone size is given for some rows only: seen once, a few or many times, or a class if the clone is expanded.

abundance,d_gene,v_gene,j_gene,CDR3aa,CDR3nt
.,TRBD2,TRBV24-1,TRBJ2-3,CATSDFRGRASKGTDTQYF,TGTGCCACCAGTGATTTTCGCGGGAGGGCCTCGAAAGGCACAGATACGCAGTATTTT
.,TRBD2,TRBV28,TRBJ2-7,CASSPPASGRASYEQYF,TGTGCCAGCAGTCCCCCCGCTAGCGGGAGGGCCTCTTACGAGCAGTACTTC
once,.,TRBV6-5,TRBJ1-5,CASRSTREVTQHF,TGTGCCAGCAGGTCAACCCGAGAGGTTACCCAGCATTTT
once,.,TRBV10-1,TRBJ2-4,CASSGQCTIPNIQYF,TGCGCCAGCAGTGGCCAATGTACTATCCCGAACATTCAGTACTTC
.,TRBD1,TRBV3-1/TRBV3-2,TRBJ1-5,CASSQFPGGDQPQHF,TGTGCCAGCAGCCAATTCCCAGGGGGCGATCAGCCCCAGCATTTT
.,.,TRBV6-2/TRBV6-3,TRBJ2-1,CASSTPAGGSHSYNEQFF,TGTGCCAGCAGTACCCCCGCTGGGGGGTCTCACTCCTACAATGAGCAGTTCTTC
.,.,TRBV4-1,TRBJ1-4,CASSRTGTTTNEKLFF,TGCGCCAGCAGCCGTACCGGGACAACAACTAATGAAAAACTGTTTTTT
.,.,TRBV28,TRBJ1-4,CASSSPAGLDEKLFF,TGTGCCAGCAGTTCCCCCGCGGGCCTTGATGAAAAACTGTTTTTT
.,TRBD1,TRBV29-1,TRBJ1-2,CSVPPGQGAYGYTF,TGCAGCGTTCCTCCGGGACAGGGGGCGTATGGCTACACCTTC
few,.,TRBV18,TRBJ1-1,CASSPNRENTEAFF,TGTGCCAGCTCACCCAACAGGGAGAACACTGAAGCTTTCTTT
.,TRBD1,TRBV15,TRBJ2-3,CATSRGDREVNWDTQYF,TGTGCCACCAGCAGAGGTGACAGGGAAGTTAATTGGGATACGCAGTATTTT
.,TRBD1,TRBV6-1,TRBJ2-5,CASSDRGRNQQRETQYF,TGTGCCAGCAGTGACAGGGGGCGGAACCAGCAGCGGGAGACCCAGTACTTC
once,TRBD2,TRBV11-2,TRBJ2-7,CASSLTPTSGRWYF,TGTGCCAGCAGCCTAACCCCAACTAGCGGGAGGTGGTACTTC
.,TRBD1,TRBV29-1,TRBJ1-3,CSASTGGSGNTIYF,TGCAGCGCCTCGACAGGGGGCTCTGGAAACACCATATATTTT
.,.,TRBV27,TRBJ1-4,CASKRRRGFGFEKLFF,TGTGCCAGCAAAAGAAGGAGAGGTTTTGGGTTTGAAAAACTGTTTTTT
once,TRBD1,TRBV27,TRBJ1-2,CASSLGQGVGYGYTF,TGTGCCAGCAGTTTGGGACAGGGGGTGGGTTATGGCTACACCTTC
.,TRBD2,TRBV6-1,TRBJ2-1,CASSERRGGLRGEQFF,TGTGCCAGCAGTGAACGGCGGGGGGGCCTAAGGGGTGAGCAGTTCTTC
once,TRBD2,TRBV5-4,TRBJ2-3,CASSLPPLLAGGSDTQYF,TGTGCCAGCAGCTTACCTCCCCTACTAGCGGGAGGCTCAGATACGCAGTATTTT
.,.,TRBV15,TRBJ1-5,CATSRDPEEGRRQPQHF,TGTGCCACCAGCAGAGATCCCGAAGAGGGTCGGCGTCAGCCCCAGCATTTT
.,TRBD1,TRBV5-5,TRBJ2-3,CASSLAGTGATDTQYF,TGTGCCAGCAGCTTGGCCGGGACAGGGGCCACAGATACGCAGTATTTT
.,TRBD1,TRBV7-6,TRBJ1-1,CASSPAGGARTEAFF,TGTGCCAGCAGCCCCGCAGGGGGCGCGAGGACTGAAGCTTTCTTT
.,.,TRBV10-3,TRBJ1-1,CAISESHRTVEWAFF,TGTGCCATCAGTGAGAGTCATAGGACAGTCGAGTGGGCTTTCTTT
.,TRBD1,TRBV29-1,TRBJ2-2,CSVWTGGNTGELFF,TGCAGCGTTTGGACAGGTGGGAACACCGGGGAGCTGTTTTTT
.,TRBD1,TRBV5-1,TRBJ2-2,CASSNDDRVPTGELFF,TGCGCCAGCAGCAACGACGACAGGGTGCCCACCGGGGAGCTGTTTTTT
.,.,TRBV11-3,TRBJ2-2,CASSRSNTGELFF,TGTGCCAGCAGCCGGTCGAACACCGGGGAGCTGTTTTTT
.,TRBD2,TRBV10-3,TRBJ2-3,CAISESGGGSTDTQYF,TGTGCCATCAGTGAGTCGGGCGGGGGGAGCACAGATACGCAGTATTTT
few,TRBD2,TRBV7-2,TRBJ2-7,CASSSSGPGREQYF,TGTGCCAGCAGCTCTAGCGGGCCTGGGCGGGAGCAGTACTTC
.,.,TRBV28,TRBJ2-3,CASSLYRGPDTQYF,TGTGCCAGCAGTTTATACCGGGGTCCAGATACGCAGTATTTT
.,.,TRBV28,TRBJ1-2,CASSLNRRGYGYTF,TGTGCCAGCAGTTTAAATCGGCGGGGCTATGGCTACACCTTC